This T cell receptor beta chain stems from a study of blood T cell repertoires in COVID-19 (dated by TCRdb to the early 2020s). In the study overall: Samples from collaborators originated in the United States, Italy and Spain and spanned both the acute and convalescent phases of COVID-19. The prospective study material was composed of cDNA or gDNA derived from T cells, B-cell-depleted T cells, or PBMCs. Samples were obtained from the ongoing ImmuneRACE study (first 160 participants) and from over a thousand subjects provided by 6 global collaborators. Sample metadata almost always included a de-identified subject ID, COVID-19 status, age in years and sex. A freely available public database, intended as a resource for researchers studying the immune response to SARS-CoV-2, is where the repertoires were released. Where HLA class I and class II types were available, the types were taken from metadata supplied by the sample provider, not from assay-based typing. The dataset comprised deeply sampled blood TCRbeta repertoires from subjects exposed to, actively infected with, or recovered from COVID-19. Points the paper makes about the study in general: How much clinical and demographic metadata was included differed by source and by participant, and the metadata was provided uncurated.

This clone has a handful of counts. Its antigen has not been determined. No quality values exist for individual bases; no much larger clone is one base distant. CDR1 MNHEY and CDR2 SVGAGI were looked up in the germline V gene. The CDR3 contains 15 residues, cysteine and phenylalanine counted. Only CDR3 DNA is held: 45 bases, read in frame from base 1. V and J lose 8 bases and 2 bases, and a span of 16 bases separates them. The immunoSEQ Assay, a bias-controlled multiplex PCR, was used to amplify TCRbeta CDR3 regions from genomic DNA. Turning to the authors' computational methods: Within the assay, amplification of reference gene primers was used to estimate how many nucleated cells each sample contained. Sequence reads were collapsed and filtered to measure the absolute abundance of every unique TCRbeta CDR3 rearrangement. Productive Simpson clonality was computed per sample as the square root of Simpson's diversity index over productive rearrangements. TCRdb retrieved this table from immuneACCESS and kept in-frame rearrangements only. Not all clones are present; in checked studies, unresolved V genes account for under half, and no reason is known for the remainder. From that table come the V and J calls and clone size; the DNA was used to work out D and trimming. The sample table contains about 120,000 clones; only one count was recorded for about 85% of them. Clones ranked in the top ten supply 11% of the sample.

Each collaborating institution followed its own protocols to collect whole blood in K2EDTA tubes. For TCRbeta analysis, collaborator samples were shipped as frozen whole blood, as isolated PBMCs, or as DNA extracted from either sample type. This sequence was found in a man at least 80 years old with acute or convalescent COVID-19. This receptor chain uses TRBV6-5 and TRBJ1-5; the D gene is perhaps TRBD1, from 5 matching bases. Sequenced input: peripheral blood. The DNA sequence is TGTGCCAGCGGCTCTACAGGTGTAGGCAATCAGCCCCAGCATTTT. Its protein reads: CASGSTGVGNQPQHF.